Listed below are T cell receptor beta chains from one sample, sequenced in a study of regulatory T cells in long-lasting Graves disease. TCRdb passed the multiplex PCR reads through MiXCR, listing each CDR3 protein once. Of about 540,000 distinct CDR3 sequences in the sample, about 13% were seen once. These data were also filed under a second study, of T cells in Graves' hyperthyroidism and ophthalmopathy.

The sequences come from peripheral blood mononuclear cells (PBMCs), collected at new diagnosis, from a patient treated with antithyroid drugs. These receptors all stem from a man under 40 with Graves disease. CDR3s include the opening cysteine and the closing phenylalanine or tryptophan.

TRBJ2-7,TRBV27,CASRYAGLAGGSSYEQYF
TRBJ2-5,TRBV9,CASNEGDREETQYF
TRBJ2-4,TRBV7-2,CASSLRAYWGAKNIQYF
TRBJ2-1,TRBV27,CASSLEGRVGNEQFF
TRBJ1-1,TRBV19,CASSPGQLLNTEAFF
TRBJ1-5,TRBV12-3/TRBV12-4,CASSLSGGFSNQPQHF
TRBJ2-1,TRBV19,CASSINRPRGYNEQFF
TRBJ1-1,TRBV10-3,CAISGTGVAAFF
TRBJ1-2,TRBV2,CASRGDSFNYGYTF
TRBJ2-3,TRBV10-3,CAISATHPDTQYF
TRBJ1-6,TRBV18,CASSRGGADSPLHF